The clone carrying this TCR beta chain turned up a few times. Its antigen is unknown. Given a much more abundant clone one base away, this may be a read error. There are 12 residues in the CDR3. In germline, CDR1 is MDHEN, CDR2 SYDVKM. V shed 8 bases and J shed 0 bases, with 7 bases lying between them. This specimen belongs to a study of metastatic and nonmetastatic thyroid tumors. Across the whole study: Repertoires of blood and of tissue (tumor or nodule) from malignant and benign thyroid patients were compared.

The study, taken as a whole, reports: According to reports, the diversity of TCR beta was significantly higher in malignant thyroid tumors than in benign nodules, and this held in both blood and tumor samples.

None of the patients had undergone any treatment ahead of thyroid surgery. As processed by the authors: A papillary thyroid cancer distant-metastasis classifier was built from CDR3 differences across clinicopathological groups. TCRdb reassembled clones from the PCR reads with MiXCR. V and J calls and clone size were set by TCRdb, not the authors. The repertoire holds 30,000 to 40,000 clones, with roughly 22% as singletons. The sample comprised tumor tissue. This chain joins TRBV28 and TRBJ1-2; D not resolved. This receptor was obtained from a male donor with papillary thyroid cancer or a benign thyroid nodule (not recorded which). Some clones in this sample may be carry-over from other donors' samples. The CDR3: CASSYANYGYTF. CDR3 nucleotide sequence: TGTGCCAGCTCCTATGCTAACTATGGCTACACCTTC.